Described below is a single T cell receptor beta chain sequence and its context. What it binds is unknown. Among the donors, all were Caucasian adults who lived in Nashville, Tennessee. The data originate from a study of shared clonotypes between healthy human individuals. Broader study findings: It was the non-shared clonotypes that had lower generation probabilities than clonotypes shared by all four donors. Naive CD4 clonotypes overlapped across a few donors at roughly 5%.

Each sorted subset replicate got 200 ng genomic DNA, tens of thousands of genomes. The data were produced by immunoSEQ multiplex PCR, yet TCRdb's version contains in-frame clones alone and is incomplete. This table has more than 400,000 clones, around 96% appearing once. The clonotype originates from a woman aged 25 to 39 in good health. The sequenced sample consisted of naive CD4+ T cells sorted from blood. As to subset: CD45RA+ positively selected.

CDR3 bases: TGTGCCAGCAGCTCACTAAACATTCAGTACTTC. Translation gives CASSSLNIQYF. V usage is TRBV7-9 and J usage is TRBJ2-4; D remains unclear. Per the germline V gene, CDR1 is SEHNR and CDR2 is FQNEAQ (reference sequence). Trimming removed 4 bases at V and 6 bases at J, with 4 bases between. The CDR3 runs 11 residues.